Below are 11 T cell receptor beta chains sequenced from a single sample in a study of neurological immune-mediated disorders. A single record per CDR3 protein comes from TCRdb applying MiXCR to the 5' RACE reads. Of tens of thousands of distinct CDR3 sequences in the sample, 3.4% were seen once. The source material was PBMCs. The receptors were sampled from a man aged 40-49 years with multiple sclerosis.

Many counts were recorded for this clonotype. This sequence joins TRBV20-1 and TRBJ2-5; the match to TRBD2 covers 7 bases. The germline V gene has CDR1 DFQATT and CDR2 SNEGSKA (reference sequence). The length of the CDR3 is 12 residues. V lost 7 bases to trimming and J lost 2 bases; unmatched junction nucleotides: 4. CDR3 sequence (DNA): TGCAGTGTGCAGGGAGGGCAAGAGACCCAGTACTTC. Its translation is CSVQGGQETQYF.

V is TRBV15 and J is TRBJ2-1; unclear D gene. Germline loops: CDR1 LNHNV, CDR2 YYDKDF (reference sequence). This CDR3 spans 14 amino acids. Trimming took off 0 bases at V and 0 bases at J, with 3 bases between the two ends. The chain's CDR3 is CATSRETSYNEQFF. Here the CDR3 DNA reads TGTGCCACCAGCAGAGAGACCTCCTACAATGAGCAGTTCTTC.

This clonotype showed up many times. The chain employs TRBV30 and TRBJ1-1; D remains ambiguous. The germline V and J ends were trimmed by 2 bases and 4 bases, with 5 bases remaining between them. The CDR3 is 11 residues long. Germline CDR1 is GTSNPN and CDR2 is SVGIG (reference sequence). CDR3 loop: CAWSMATEAFF. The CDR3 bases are TGTGCCTGGAGTATGGCCACTGAAGCTTTCTTT.

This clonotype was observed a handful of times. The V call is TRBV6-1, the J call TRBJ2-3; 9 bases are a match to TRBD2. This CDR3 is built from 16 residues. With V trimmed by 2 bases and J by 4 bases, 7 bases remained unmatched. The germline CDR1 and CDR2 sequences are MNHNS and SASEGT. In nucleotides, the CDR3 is TGTGCCAGCAGTGAACCGGGCGGGGGGGTTTCAGATACGCAGTATTTT. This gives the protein CASSEPGGGVSDTQYF.

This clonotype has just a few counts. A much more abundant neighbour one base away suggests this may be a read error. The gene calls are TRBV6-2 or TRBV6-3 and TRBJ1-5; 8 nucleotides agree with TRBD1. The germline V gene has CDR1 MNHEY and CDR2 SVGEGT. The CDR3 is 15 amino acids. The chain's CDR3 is CASSYLDRASQPQNF. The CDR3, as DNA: TGTGCCAGCAGTTATCTGGACAGGGCTAGTCAGCCCCAGAATTTT.

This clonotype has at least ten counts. As DNA, the CDR3 is TGTGCCAGCAGTGCCGGGATAGGTAATCAGCCCCAGCATTTT. It specifies CASSAGIGNQPQHF. The chain couples TRBV9 to TRBJ1-5; unclear D gene. V was pared by 5 bases and J by 4 bases, with 13 bases between. The CDR3 length is 14 residues. CDR1 SGDLS and CDR2 YYNGEE come from the germline V gene.

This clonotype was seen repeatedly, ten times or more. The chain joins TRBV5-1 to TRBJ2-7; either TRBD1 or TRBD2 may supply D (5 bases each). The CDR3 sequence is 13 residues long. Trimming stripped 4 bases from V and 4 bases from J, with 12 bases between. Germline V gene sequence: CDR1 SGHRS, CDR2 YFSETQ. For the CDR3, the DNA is TGCGCCAGCAGCGTCCTCGAGGGGTACGAGCAGTACTTC. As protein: CASSVLEGYEQYF.

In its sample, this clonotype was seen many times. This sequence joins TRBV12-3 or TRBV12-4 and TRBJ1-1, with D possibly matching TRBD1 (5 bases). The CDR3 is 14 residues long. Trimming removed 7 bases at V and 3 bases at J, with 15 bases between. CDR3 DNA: TGTGCCAGCACCTACCGGGTGGGGGACACTGAAGCTTTCTTT. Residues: CASTYRVGDTEAFF.

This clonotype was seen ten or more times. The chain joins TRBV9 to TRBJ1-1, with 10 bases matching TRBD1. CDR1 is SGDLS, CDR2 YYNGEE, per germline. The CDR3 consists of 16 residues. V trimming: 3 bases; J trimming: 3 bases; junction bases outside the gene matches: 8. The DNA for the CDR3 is TGTGCCAGCAGCGCCGATCCGGACAGGGGGTACACTGAAGCTTTCTTT. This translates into CASSADPDRGYTEAFF.

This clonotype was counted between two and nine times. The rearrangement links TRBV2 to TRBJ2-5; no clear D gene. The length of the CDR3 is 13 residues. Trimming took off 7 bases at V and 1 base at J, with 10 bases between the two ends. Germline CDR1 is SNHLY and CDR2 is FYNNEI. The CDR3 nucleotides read TGTGCCAGCATGTACATGTTCCAAGAGACCCAGTACTTC. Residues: CASMYMFQETQYF.

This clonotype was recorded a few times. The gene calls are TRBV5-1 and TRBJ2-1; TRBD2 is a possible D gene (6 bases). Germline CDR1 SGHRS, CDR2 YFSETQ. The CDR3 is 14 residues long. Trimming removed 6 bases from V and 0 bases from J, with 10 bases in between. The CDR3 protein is CASTAGSSYNEQFF. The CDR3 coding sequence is TGCGCCAGCACCGCGGGGTCCTCCTACAATGAGCAGTTCTTC.